These 8 T cell receptor beta chains originate from one sample sequenced in a study of cytomegalovirus exposure and HLA in healthy donors. This PCR relied on a set of 60 Vbeta primers and 13 Jbeta primers. The assay was immunoSEQ multiplex PCR, and TCRdb's table has in-frame clones only and misses some. The sample records 110,000 to 150,000 clones, 65% to 80% being singletons. Sample: PBMCs. The source of these receptors is a middle-aged woman in good health and CMV-seronegative.

This chain joins TRBV13 and TRBJ2-1; TRBD2 matches 8 bases. The CDR3 length is 15 residues. Trimming cost V 2 bases and J 6 bases; bases outside gene matches: 6. Germline CDR1 is PRHDT and CDR2 is FYEKMQ (reference sequence). The CDR3 DNA reads TGTGCCAGCAGCTTACGGGGGGGCCGAGGCAATGAGCAGTTCTTC. Translated, it gives CASSLRGGRGNEQFF.

The V gene is TRBV18, the J gene TRBJ2-7; weak D call: TRBD1 (6 bases). CDR3 length equals 13 residues. Per the germline V gene, CDR1 is KGHSH and CDR2 is LQKENI. The V and J ends lost 6 bases and 5 bases respectively, with 14 bases between them. The CDR3 nucleotides read TGTGCCAGCTCTACTGGGACAAGGAACGAGCAGTACTTC. This gives the protein CASSTGTRNEQYF. The complete variable domain, with remaining parts taken from reference TRBV18 and TRBJ2-7, reads NAGVMQNPRHLVRRRGQEARLRCSPMKGHSHVYWYRQLPEEGLKFMVYLQKENIIDESGMPKERFSAEFPKEGPSILRIQQVVRGDSAAYFCASSTGTRNEQYFGPGTRLTVT.

DNA for the CDR3: TGTGCCAGCACCTCACTCCGGGACAGGGTCGATGGCTACACCTTC. Translating it yields CASTSLRDRVDGYTF. The chain couples TRBV11-2 to TRBJ1-2; 9 nucleotides match TRBD1. The CDR3 has 15 amino acids. Germline-derived CDR1 and CDR2 are SGHAT and FQNNGV. J gave up 6 bases and V 7 bases, and 12 bases lay outside the gene matches.

This clone was found once. The J gene is TRBJ2-7, the V gene TRBV6-5, with D unclear. The germline V and J ends were trimmed by 0 bases and 0 bases, with 12 bases remaining between them. The length of the CDR3 is 16 residues. Germline V gene lookup returns CDR1 MNHEY and CDR2 SVGAGI. CDR3 amino acids: CASSYSRLSSSYEQYF. CDR3 bases: TGTGCCAGCAGTTACTCCCGGTTGAGTAGCTCCTACGAGCAGTACTTC.

The chain joins TRBV4-2 to TRBJ2-7; 10 bases fit TRBD2. CDR1 and CDR2 (germline): LGHNA, YNFKEQ. Unmatched junction bases numbered 10, after V lost 4 bases and J lost 7 bases. There are 15 residues in the CDR3. CDR3 bases: TGTGCCAGCAGCCCGAGAGCGGGGGGGCCCGGGGAGCAGTACTTC. It is translated as CASSPRAGGPGEQYF.

The chain uses TRBV5-4 and TRBJ1-2; no definite D call. Germline V gene sequence: CDR1 SGHNT, CDR2 YYREEE (reference sequence). The CDR3 has 15 amino acids. V lost 0 bases and J lost 2, with 11 bases in between. The DNA for the CDR3 is TGTGCCAGCAGCTTGGAGTGGGTCGGGAACTATGGCTACACCTTC. Translating gives CASSLEWVGNYGYTF. Filled out from reference TRBV5-4 and TRBJ1-2, the complete variable domain reads ETGVTQSPTHLIKTRGQQVTLRCSSQSGHNTVSWYQQALGQGPQFIFQYYREEENGRGNFPPRFSGLQFPNYSSELNVNALELDDSALYLCASSLEWVGNYGYTFGSGTRLTVV.

The chain couples TRBV20-1 to TRBJ2-3, with D unclear. V was shortened by 1 base and J by 6 bases, with 5 bases between the two germline ends. Per the germline V gene, CDR1 is DFQATT and CDR2 is SNEGSKA (reference sequence). The CDR3 has 11 amino acids. CDR3 nucleotide sequence: TGCAGTGCTAGAGGGCCCGATACGCAGTATTTT. This sequence encodes CSARGPDTQYF.

The chain has TRBV27 and TRBJ2-7; the D gene is possibly TRBD1 (5 bases). V lost 6 bases and J lost 3, with 9 bases in between. This CDR3 has 12 amino acids. The germline V gene has CDR1 MNHEY and CDR2 SMNVEV (reference sequence). As DNA, the CDR3 is TGTGCCAGCAGCTCAGACAGCTACGAGCAGTACTTC. Translating gives CASSSDSYEQYF.